This is a list of T cell receptor beta chains from one sample in a study of cytomegalovirus exposure and HLA in healthy donors. Sequenced by immunoSEQ multiplex PCR; TCRdb stores in-frame clones only, minus some. The top ten hold 4.2% of the sample, which has about 100,000 clones, around 81% seen once. Input material: PBMCs. These receptors were obtained from a woman aged 70-85 years in good health and CMV-seropositive. Each CDR3 is given with its conserved first and last residue. Fields, in order: V gene, J gene, clone size, D gene, CDR3 protein, CDR3 DNA. A D gene is named only where the DNA matches it firmly. Clone sizes are given selectively: once, few, many, or a class where the clone is expanded.

>TRBV10-3|TRBJ2-5|NA|TRBD1
CAISEGTGRETQYF
TGTGCCATCAGTGAAGGGACAGGGAGAGAGACCCAGTACTTC
>TRBV9|TRBJ2-1|once|NA
CASSVVGASSYNEQFF
TGTGCCAGCAGCGTAGTTGGGGCGAGCTCCTACAATGAGCAGTTCTTC
>TRBV5-8|TRBJ2-7|NA|TRBD2
CASSFRTAGTRVLEQYF
TGTGCCAGCAGCTTCCGGACGGCCGGGACTAGGGTCCTCGAGCAGTACTTC
>TRBV27|TRBJ1-5|NA|NA
CASSYKGDQPQHF
TGTGCCAGCAGTTATAAAGGGGATCAGCCCCAGCATTTT
>TRBV7-9|TRBJ2-7|NA|NA
CASSLRPSYEQYF
TGTGCCAGCAGCTTGCGCCCCTCCTACGAGCAGTACTTC
>TRBV6-5|TRBJ2-1|NA|TRBD1
CASRITGGSLNEQFF
TGTGCCAGCAGGATAACAGGGGGCTCTCTAAATGAGCAGTTCTTC
>TRBV5-6|TRBJ1-1|NA|NA
CASSPGGGPVEAFF
TGTGCCAGCAGCCCAGGCGGGGGGCCGGTTGAAGCTTTCTTT
>TRBV30|TRBJ2-7|NA|TRBD1
CACPGQGQYEQYF
TGTGCCTGTCCGGGACAGGGTCAATACGAGCAGTACTTC
>TRBV18|TRBJ2-2|NA|NA
CASSPGSGTGELFF
TGTGCCAGCTCACCAGGCAGCGGCACCGGGGAGCTGTTTTTT
>TRBV11-2|TRBJ2-1|NA|NA
CASSFGGSSYNEQFF
TGTGCCAGCAGCTTTGGCGGTTCCTCCTACAATGAGCAGTTCTTC
>TRBV7-9|TRBJ2-7|few|TRBD2
CASRGGESYEQYF
TGTGCCAGCAGGGGGGGGGAATCCTACGAGCAGTACTTC
>TRBV27|TRBJ1-6|NA|TRBD1
CASSRTGRSGSYNSPLHF
TGTGCCAGCAGTCGGACAGGGAGGTCAGGCTCCTATAATTCACCCCTCCACTTT
>TRBV6-5|TRBJ2-2|NA|NA
CASSPQGGVAGELFF
TGTGCCAGCAGTCCCCAGGGCGGTGTGGCCGGGGAGCTGTTTTTT
>TRBV29-1|TRBJ2-2|few|TRBD1
CSVASPRTGYTGELFF
TGCAGCGTTGCCTCCCCCCGGACAGGGTACACCGGGGAGCTGTTTTTT
>TRBV7-8|TRBJ2-1|NA|TRBD1
CASSLSTGSAYNEQFF
TGTGCCAGCAGCTTATCGACAGGGAGCGCCTACAATGAGCAGTTCTTC
>TRBV7-9|TRBJ2-7|NA|TRBD2
CASSHGGGYEQYF
TGTGCCAGCAGCCACGGGGGGGGTTACGAGCAGTACTTC
>TRBV27|TRBJ1-1|NA|TRBD1
CASSKGDRNTEAFF
TGTGCCAGCAGTAAGGGGGACAGGAACACTGAAGCTTTCTTT
>TRBV5-4|TRBJ2-1|NA|TRBD1
CASSSRDRGLRYNEQFF
TGTGCCAGCAGCTCCAGGGACAGGGGCCTCCGGTACAATGAGCAGTTCTTC
>TRBV5-1|TRBJ2-2|NA|TRBD1
CASSLRTGWNTGELFF
TGCGCCAGCAGCCTGCGGACAGGGTGGAATACCGGGGAGCTGTTTTTT
>TRBV4-1|TRBJ1-2|NA|NA
CASSQGHINYGYTF
TGCGCCAGCAGCCAGGGACACATAAACTATGGCTACACCTTC
>TRBV5-4|TRBJ1-1|NA|TRBD1
CASSSGQGAGMNTEAFF
TGTGCCAGCAGCTCAGGACAGGGGGCCGGCATGAACACTGAAGCTTTCTTT
>TRBV7-2|TRBJ2-2|NA|TRBD2
CASSLLAGKSVGELFF
TGTGCCAGCAGCTTACTAGCGGGAAAATCCGTCGGGGAGCTGTTTTTT
>TRBV6-5|TRBJ1-5|few|NA
CASSEAGNQPQHF
TGTGCCAGCAGTGAAGCGGGCAATCAGCCCCAGCATTTT
>TRBV7-2|TRBJ1-3|once|NA
CASSLGGTGNTIYF
TGTGCCAGCAGCTTAGGAGGGACTGGAAACACCATATATTTT
>TRBV14|TRBJ1-5|NA|TRBD1
CASSQEGPGQGLDGNQPQHF
TGTGCCAGCAGCCAAGAAGGCCCGGGACAGGGGTTGGACGGCAATCAGCCCCAGCATTTT
>TRBV14|TRBJ1-4|NA|NA
CASSQIDSYEKLFF
TGTGCCAGCAGCCAGATAGACAGTTATGAAAAACTGTTTTTT
>TRBV7-9|TRBJ1-4|NA|NA
CASSPGGAYEKLFF
TGTGCCAGCAGCCCGGGGGGGGCCTATGAAAAACTGTTTTTT
>TRBV4-3|TRBJ2-1|NA|TRBD2
CASSRGLGDEQFF
TGCGCCAGCAGCCGTGGACTAGGGGATGAGCAGTTCTTC
>TRBV30|TRBJ1-4|NA|NA
CAWSVKGDPEKLFF
TGTGCCTGGAGTGTAAAGGGGGACCCGGAAAAACTGTTTTTT
>TRBV5-1|TRBJ2-5|NA|NA
CASTEEEETQYF
TGCGCCAGCACTGAGGAGGAAGAGACCCAGTACTTC
>TRBV27|TRBJ1-2|once|NA
CASRSQGRANYGYTF
TGTGCCAGCAGGAGTCAGGGGAGGGCTAACTATGGCTACACCTTC
>TRBV27|TRBJ1-5|NA|TRBD1
CASSQRTGGDQPQHF
TGTGCCAGCAGTCAGCGGACAGGGGGCGATCAGCCCCAGCATTTT